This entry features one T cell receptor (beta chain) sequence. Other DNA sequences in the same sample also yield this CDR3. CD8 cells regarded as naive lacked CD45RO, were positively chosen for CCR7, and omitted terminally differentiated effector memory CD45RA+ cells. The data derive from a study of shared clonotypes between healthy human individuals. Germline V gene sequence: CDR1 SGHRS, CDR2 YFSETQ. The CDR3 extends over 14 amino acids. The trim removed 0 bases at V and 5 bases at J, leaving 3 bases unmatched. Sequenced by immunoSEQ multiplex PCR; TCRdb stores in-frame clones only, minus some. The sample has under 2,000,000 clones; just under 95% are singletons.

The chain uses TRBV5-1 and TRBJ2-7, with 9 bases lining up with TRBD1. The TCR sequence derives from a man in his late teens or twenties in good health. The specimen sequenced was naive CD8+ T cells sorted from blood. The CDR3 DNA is TGCGCCAGCAGCTTGGCTGGACAGGGGCACGAGCAGTACTTC. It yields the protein CASSLAGQGHEQYF.